The 18 T cell receptor beta chains presented below share a single source sample, sequenced in a study of shared clonotypes between healthy human individuals. The protocol was immunoSEQ multiplex PCR, while the TCRdb copy is restricted to in-frame clones and leaves out a portion. This table holds 1.6 million or so clones, over 95% found once. The sample comprised naive CD4+ T cells sorted from blood. Regarding subset: CD45RA+ positively selected. The source of these receptors is a man aged 25-45 years in good health.

The chain combines TRBV7-9 with TRBJ1-4, with D possibly matching TRBD1 (5 bases). V lost 5 bases and J 4 bases, leaving 17 bases between the germline ends. The CDR3 covers 16 residues. Germline CDR1 SEHNR, CDR2 FQNEAQ (reference sequence). CDR3 in DNA: TGTGCCAGCAGCCCAATGACCGGGGCTCTTAATGAAAAACTGTTTTTT. Translated, it gives CASSPMTGALNEKLFF. Full variable domain (remainder filled in from reference TRBV7-9 and TRBJ1-4): DTGVSQNPRHKITKRGQNVTFRCDPISEHNRLYWYRQTLGQGPEFLTYFQNEAQLEKSRLLSDRFSAERPKGSFSTLEIQRTEQGDSAMYLCASSPMTGALNEKLFFGSGTQLSVL.

This clone came up once. The genes are TRBV5-6 and TRBJ2-1, with 7 nucleotides matching TRBD2. The CDR3 has 19 residues. V trimming: 6 bases; J trimming: 4 bases; junction bases outside the gene matches: 22. Looked up from germline, CDR1 is SGHDT and CDR2 is YYEEEE. The CDR3 reads CASILRKPNGLAEYNEQFF. CDR3 nucleotide sequence: TGTGCCAGCATCCTCCGAAAGCCAAACGGCCTAGCGGAATACAATGAGCAGTTCTTC.

CDR3 DNA sequence: TGTGCCTGGAGTGGGGATGGAAGGGAGAATGAGCAGTTCTTC. Its protein product is CAWSGDGRENEQFF. The chain couples TRBV30 to TRBJ2-1, with D perhaps TRBD2 (5 bases). The CDR3 runs 14 residues. Germline V CDR1 and CDR2: GTSNPN, SVGIG (reference sequence). V lost 1 base, J lost 7 bases, and 14 bases lay in between.

This chain links TRBV5-1 with TRBJ2-7; 12 bases line up with TRBD1. Trimming removed 6 bases from V and 7 bases from J; junction bases left unmatched: 8. Germline values: CDR1 SGHRS, CDR2 YFSETQ. The CDR3 is 14 residues long. The CDR3 region is CASMVGTGGAEQYF. CDR3 DNA sequence: TGCGCCAGCATGGTCGGGACAGGGGGCGCGGAGCAGTACTTC.

The V call is TRBV7-9, the J call TRBJ2-3; 10 nucleotides match TRBD2. The V and J ends lost 5 bases and 5 bases, in that order; junction bases with no gene match: 13. Germline lookup yields CDR1 SEHNR and CDR2 FQNEAQ (reference sequence). The CDR3 has 17 amino acids. The CDR3 is CASSGGGLAGVQDTQYF. CDR3 in DNA: TGTGCCAGCAGCGGAGGGGGTCTAGCGGGAGTGCAAGATACGCAGTATTTT.

V is TRBV5-1 and J is TRBJ2-7; 11 bases are a match to TRBD1. J gave up 10 bases and V 4 bases, and 13 bases lay outside the gene matches. CDR1 and CDR2 (germline): SGHRS, YFSETQ. The CDR3 spans 15 residues. Here the CDR3 reads CASSTPDRGRWHQYF. Here the CDR3 DNA reads TGCGCCAGCAGCACCCCGGACAGGGGGCGATGGCACCAGTACTTC. The whole variable domain, remainder taken from reference TRBV5-1 and TRBJ2-7, is KAGVTQTPRYLIKTRGQQVTLSCSPISGHRSVSWYQQTPGQGLQFLFEYFSETQRNKGNFPGRFSGRQFSNSRSEMNVSTLELGDSALYLCASSTPDRGRWHQYFGPGTRLTVT.

In this sample, this clone turned up a few times. The DNA for the CDR3 is TGTGCCAGCAGCCCGGGGACGGAGCAGTACTTC. Its translation is CASSPGTEQYF. This rearrangement joins TRBV7-9 to TRBJ2-7; D tentatively fits TRBD1 or TRBD2 (5 bases each). The CDR3 has 11 amino acids. V lost 5 bases and J 7 bases, leaving 9 bases between the germline ends. Germline loops: CDR1 SEHNR, CDR2 FQNEAQ (reference sequence).

The J gene is TRBJ2-7, the V gene TRBV18; 11 bases agree with TRBD1. V lost 4 bases and J lost 2; bases outside the gene matches: 4. The CDR3 consists of 15 residues. Per germline, CDR1 KGHSH and CDR2 LQKENI. CDR3 residues: CASSQGQGVAYEQYF. CDR3 bases: TGTGCCAGCTCACAGGGACAGGGGGTAGCCTACGAGCAGTACTTC. The complete variable domain, with remaining parts taken from reference TRBV18 and TRBJ2-7, reads NAGVMQNPRHLVRRRGQEARLRCSPMKGHSHVYWYRQLPEEGLKFMVYLQKENIIDESGMPKERFSAEFPKEGPSILRIQQVVRGDSAAYFCASSQGQGVAYEQYFGPGTRLTVT.

CDR3 region: CASSSLRLAGGFGSYNEQFF. In nucleotides, the CDR3 is TGTGCCAGCAGTTCCCTCAGGCTAGCGGGAGGATTTGGCTCCTACAATGAGCAGTTCTTC. The rearrangement joins TRBV28 to TRBJ2-1, with 11 nucleotides matching TRBD2. Germline V gene data show CDR1 as MDHEN and CDR2 as SYDVKM. J lost 0 bases, V lost 4 bases, and 14 bases had no gene match. CDR3 length: 20 amino acids.

Comment on this clone: Other DNA sequences in this sample translate to the same CDR3. This chain joins TRBV5-1 and TRBJ2-3; D is uncertain. There are 13 residues in the CDR3. Trimming pared 5 bases from V and 1 base from J, leaving 8 bases between. Germline V gives CDR1 SGHRS, CDR2 YFSETQ. The CDR3 DNA sequence: TGCGCCAGCAGTCCGACGGGCACAGATACGCAGTATTTT. Its protein is CASSPTGTDTQYF.

The rearrangement joins TRBV5-4 to TRBJ2-5; 9 bases map to TRBD2. Germline V gene data show CDR1 as SGHNT and CDR2 as YYREEE (reference sequence). The trim removed 4 bases at V and 3 bases at J, leaving 10 bases unmatched. CDR3 length: 16 amino acids. CDR3 DNA: TGTGCCAGCAGCGTCGGGACTAGCTGGTACGAAGAGACCCAGTACTTC. Encoded protein: CASSVGTSWYEETQYF.

Here the CDR3 DNA reads TGTGCCAGCAGCCAAACACGGGACTCTTACGGCTCTGAAGCTTTCTTT. Residues: CASSQTRDSYGSEAFF. This sequence joins TRBV16 and TRBJ1-1, with D tentatively TRBD1 (5 bases). Germline-derived CDR1 and CDR2 are KGHSY and FQNENV. V was cut by 2 bases and J by 6 bases, with 19 bases left in between. This CDR3 is built from 16 residues.

V gene TRBV10-1 combines with J gene TRBJ2-2; 15 nucleotides align to TRBD2. Germline values: CDR1 WNHNN, CDR2 SYGVQD (reference sequence). CDR3 length: 15 residues. Germline trimming cut 5 bases from V and 8 bases from J; bases unmatched to any gene: 3. The CDR3 DNA reads as TGCGCCAGCAGTATGGGACTAGCGGGAGGAGGGGAGCTGTTTTTT. Translation gives CASSMGLAGGGELFF.

This clone was counted a single time. J is TRBJ2-4 and V is TRBV27; D gene unclear. The CDR3 runs 15 residues. Germline assignment: CDR1 MNHEY and CDR2 SMNVEV (reference sequence). V was shortened by 3 bases and J by 1 base, with 10 bases between the two germline ends. The CDR3 sequence: CASSLSSLAKNIQYF. The CDR3 DNA sequence: TGTGCCAGCAGTTTGTCCTCTCTTGCCAAAAACATTCAGTACTTC.

The chain uses TRBV28 and TRBJ1-1; D possibly corresponds to TRBD1 (5 bases). Germline loops: CDR1 MDHEN, CDR2 SYDVKM. The V end was cut by 7 bases, the J end by 1 base, with 19 bases between. This CDR3 has 16 amino acids. In nucleotides, the CDR3 is TGTGCCAGCATCCCATCATATCCGACAGCGAACACTGAAGCTTTCTTT. Translation gives CASIPSYPTANTEAFF.

Concerning this clone itself: Other DNA sequences within the sample encode an identical CDR3. The chain is built from TRBV5-1 and TRBJ2-7, with D possibly called TRBD1 or TRBD2 (5 bases each). The CDR3 spans 15 residues. Germline loops: CDR1 SGHRS, CDR2 YFSETQ. The V end lost 0 bases, the J end lost 0 bases, and 10 bases lay between the germline ends. The CDR3 sequence is CASSLVPGSSYEQYF. DNA of the CDR3: TGCGCCAGCAGCTTGGTACCAGGGAGCTCCTACGAGCAGTACTTC.

V is TRBV9 and J is TRBJ1-1; no reliable D call. Trimming removed 2 bases at V and 2 bases at J, with 10 bases between. Germline loops: CDR1 SGDLS, CDR2 YYNGEE. CDR3 length equals 14 residues. The CDR3 region has the DNA TGTGCCAGCAGCGTTGGGTACACAAACACTGAAGCTTTCTTT. Its translation: CASSVGYTNTEAFF.

As to this clone: The DNA is left out, because the CDR3 cannot be placed on it with certainty; the CDR3 is given as TCRdb lists it. The J gene is TRBJ2-1, the V gene TRBV19; TRBD1 is taken as the D call from the table, unchecked against the DNA. Germline V lookup: CDR1 LNHDA, CDR2 SQIVND (reference sequence). The CDR3 length is 16 residues, termini included. CDR3 region: CARYLCGQSYYNEQFF.